The subject of this entry is one TCR beta chain. Researchers ran the PCR with 60 Vbeta and 13 Jbeta primers. TCRdb keeps only in-frame clones here, not all; method: immunoSEQ multiplex PCR. Of 150,000 to 200,000 clones in the sample, nearly 80% were seen once. These data originate in a study of cytomegalovirus exposure and HLA in healthy donors. V lost 6 bases to trimming and J lost 2 bases; unmatched junction nucleotides: 11. The CDR3 spans 18 residues. CDR1 is SGHNT and CDR2 is YYREEE in the germline V gene (reference sequence). The chain links TRBV5-4 to TRBJ2-1, with 13 bases aligning to TRBD2. The sequence was obtained from a female donor in good health and CMV-seronegative. Sequenced input: PBMCs. CDR3 in DNA: TGTGCCAGCAACGTGGGACTAGCGGGACCCAGACCCTACAATGAGCAGTTCTTC. It codes for CASNVGLAGPRPYNEQFF.